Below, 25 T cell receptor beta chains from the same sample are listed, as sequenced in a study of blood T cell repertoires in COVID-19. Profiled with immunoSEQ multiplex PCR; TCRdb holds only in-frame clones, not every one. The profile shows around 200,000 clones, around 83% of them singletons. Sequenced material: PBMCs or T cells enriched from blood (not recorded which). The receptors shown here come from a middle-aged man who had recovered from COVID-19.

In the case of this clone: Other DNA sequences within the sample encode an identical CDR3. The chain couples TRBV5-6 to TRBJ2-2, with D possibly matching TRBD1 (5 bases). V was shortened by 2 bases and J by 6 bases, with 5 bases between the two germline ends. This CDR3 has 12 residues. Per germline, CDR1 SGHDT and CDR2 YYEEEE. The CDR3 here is CASSLGAGELFF. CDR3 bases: TGTGCCAGCAGCTTAGGGGCCGGGGAGCTGTTTTTT.

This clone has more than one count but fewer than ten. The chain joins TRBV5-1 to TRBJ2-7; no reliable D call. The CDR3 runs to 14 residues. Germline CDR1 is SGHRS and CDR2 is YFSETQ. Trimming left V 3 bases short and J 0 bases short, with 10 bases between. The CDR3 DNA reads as TGCGCCAGCAGCTCGGCTAGAGGCTCCTACGAGCAGTACTTC. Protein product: CASSSARGSYEQYF.

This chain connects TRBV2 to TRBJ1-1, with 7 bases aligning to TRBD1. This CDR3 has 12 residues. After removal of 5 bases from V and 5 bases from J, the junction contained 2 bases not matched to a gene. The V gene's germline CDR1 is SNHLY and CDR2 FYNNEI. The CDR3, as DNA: TGTGCCAGCAGTAACAGGGGTACTGAAGCTTTCTTT. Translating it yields CASSNRGTEAFF.

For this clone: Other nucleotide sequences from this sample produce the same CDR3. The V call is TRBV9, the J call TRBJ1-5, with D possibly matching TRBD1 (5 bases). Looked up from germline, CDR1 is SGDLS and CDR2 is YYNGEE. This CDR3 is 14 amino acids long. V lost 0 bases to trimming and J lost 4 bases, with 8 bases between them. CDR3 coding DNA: TGTGCCAGCAGCGTAGATGGGGCAAATCAGCCCCAGCATTTT. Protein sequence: CASSVDGANQPQHF. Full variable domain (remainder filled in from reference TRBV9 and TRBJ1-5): DSGVTQTPKHLITATGQRVTLRCSPRSGDLSVYWYQQSLDQGLQFLIQYYNGEERAKGNILERFSAQQFPDLHSELNLSSLELGDSALYFCASSVDGANQPQHFGDGTRLSIL.

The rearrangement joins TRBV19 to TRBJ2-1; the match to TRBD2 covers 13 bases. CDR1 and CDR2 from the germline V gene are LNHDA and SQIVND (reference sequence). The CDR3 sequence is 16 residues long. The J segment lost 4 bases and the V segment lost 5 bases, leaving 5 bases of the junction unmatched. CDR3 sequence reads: CASSPPGLAGYNEQFF. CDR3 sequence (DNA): TGTGCCAGTAGTCCCCCGGGACTAGCGGGATACAATGAGCAGTTCTTC.

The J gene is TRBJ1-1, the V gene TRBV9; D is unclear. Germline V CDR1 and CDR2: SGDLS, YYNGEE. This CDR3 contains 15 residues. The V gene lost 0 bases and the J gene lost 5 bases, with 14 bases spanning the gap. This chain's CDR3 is CASSVEHGGGTEAFF. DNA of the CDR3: TGTGCCAGCAGCGTAGAACATGGCGGAGGAACTGAAGCTTTCTTT.

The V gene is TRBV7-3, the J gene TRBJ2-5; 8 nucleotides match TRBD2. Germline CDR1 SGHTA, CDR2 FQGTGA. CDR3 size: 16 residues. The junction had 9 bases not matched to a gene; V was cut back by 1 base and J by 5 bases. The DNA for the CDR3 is TGTGCCAGCAGCTTAAATGGCGGCGGGAGGAGGGAGACCCAGTACTTC. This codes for CASSLNGGGRRETQYF.

CDR3: CASSPSTSGSLYEQYF. CDR3 in DNA: TGTGCCAGCAGCCCCTCCACTAGCGGGAGTTTGTACGAGCAGTACTTC. The rearrangement uses TRBV28 and TRBJ2-7; 11 nucleotides match TRBD2. This CDR3 has 16 amino acids. V trimming: 6 bases; J trimming: 4 bases; junction bases outside the gene matches: 11. In germline, CDR1 is MDHEN, CDR2 SYDVKM.

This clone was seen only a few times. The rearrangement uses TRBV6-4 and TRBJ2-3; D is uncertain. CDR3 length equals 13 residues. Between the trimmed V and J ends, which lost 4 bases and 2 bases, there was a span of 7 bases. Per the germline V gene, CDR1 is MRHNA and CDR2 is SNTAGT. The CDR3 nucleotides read TGTGCCAGCAGTGGCTCCTCCACAGATACGCAGTATTTT. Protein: CASSGSSTDTQYF.

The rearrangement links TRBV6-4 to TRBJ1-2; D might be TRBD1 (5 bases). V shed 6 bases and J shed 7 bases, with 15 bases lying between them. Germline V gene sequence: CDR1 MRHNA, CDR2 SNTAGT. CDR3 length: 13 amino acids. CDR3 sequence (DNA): TGTGCCAGCAGCCCTACAGGAAGGGGTGGCTACACCTTC. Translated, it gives CASSPTGRGGYTF.

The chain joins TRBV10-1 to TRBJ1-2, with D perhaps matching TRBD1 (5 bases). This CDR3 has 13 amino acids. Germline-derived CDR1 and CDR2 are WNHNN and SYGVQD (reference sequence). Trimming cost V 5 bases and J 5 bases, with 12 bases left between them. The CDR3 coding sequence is TGCGCCAGCAGTAGGGATGGGGGGTATGGCTACACCTTC. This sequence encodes CASSRDGGYGYTF.

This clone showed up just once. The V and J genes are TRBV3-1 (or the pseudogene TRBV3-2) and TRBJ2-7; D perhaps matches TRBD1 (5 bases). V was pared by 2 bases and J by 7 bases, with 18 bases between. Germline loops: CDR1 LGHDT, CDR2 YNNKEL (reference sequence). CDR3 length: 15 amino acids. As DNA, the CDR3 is TGTGCCAGCAGCCAAACAGGTTTAGGGGCGCGTGAGCAGTACTTC. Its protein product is CASSQTGLGAREQYF.

The CDR3 protein is CASTRTGGYEQYF. CDR3 DNA sequence: TGCGCCAGCACTCGGACAGGGGGCTACGAGCAGTACTTC. This chain connects TRBV5-1 to TRBJ2-7, with 10 bases aligning to TRBD1. The trim removed 6 bases at V and 3 bases at J, leaving 3 bases unmatched. Germline V gene lookup returns CDR1 SGHRS and CDR2 YFSETQ. This CDR3 contains 13 residues.

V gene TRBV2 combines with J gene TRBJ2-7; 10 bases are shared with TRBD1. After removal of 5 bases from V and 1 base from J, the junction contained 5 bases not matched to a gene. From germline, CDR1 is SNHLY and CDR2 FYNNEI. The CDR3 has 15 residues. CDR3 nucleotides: TGTGCCAGCAGTACCGACAGGGGGCGATCCTACGAGCAGTACTTC. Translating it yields CASSTDRGRSYEQYF. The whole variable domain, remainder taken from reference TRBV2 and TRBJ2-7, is EPEVTQTPSHQVTQMGQEVILRCVPISNHLYFYWYRQILGQKVEFLVSFYNNEISEKSEIFDDQFSVERPDGSNFTLKIRSTKLEDSAMYFCASSTDRGRSYEQYFGPGTRLTVT.

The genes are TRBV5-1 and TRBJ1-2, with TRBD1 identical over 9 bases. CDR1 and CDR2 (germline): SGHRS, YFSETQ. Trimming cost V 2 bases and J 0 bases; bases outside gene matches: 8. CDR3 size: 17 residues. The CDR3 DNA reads TGCGCCAGCAGCTTAGCCGGGACAGGGACAGCTAACTATGGCTACACCTTC. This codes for CASSLAGTGTANYGYTF.

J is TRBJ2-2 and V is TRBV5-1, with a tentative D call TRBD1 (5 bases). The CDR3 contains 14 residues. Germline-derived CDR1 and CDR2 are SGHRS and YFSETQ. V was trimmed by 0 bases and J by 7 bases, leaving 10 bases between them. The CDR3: CASSLAVGVGELFF. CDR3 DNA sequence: TGCGCCAGCAGCTTGGCCGTAGGGGTCGGGGAGCTGTTTTTT.

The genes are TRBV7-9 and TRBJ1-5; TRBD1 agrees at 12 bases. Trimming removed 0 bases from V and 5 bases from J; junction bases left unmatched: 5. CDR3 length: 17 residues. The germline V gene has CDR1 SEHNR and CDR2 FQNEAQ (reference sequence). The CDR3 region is CASSLAPGTGGDQPQHF. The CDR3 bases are TGTGCCAGCAGCTTAGCCCCAGGGACAGGGGGCGATCAGCCCCAGCATTTT.

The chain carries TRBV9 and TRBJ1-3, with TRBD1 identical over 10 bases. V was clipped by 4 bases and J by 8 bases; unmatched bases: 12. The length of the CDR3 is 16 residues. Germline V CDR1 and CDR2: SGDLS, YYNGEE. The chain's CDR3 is CASSYSLGQGGDTIYF. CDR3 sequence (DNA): TGTGCCAGCAGCTATAGCCTAGGACAGGGGGGAGACACCATATATTTT.

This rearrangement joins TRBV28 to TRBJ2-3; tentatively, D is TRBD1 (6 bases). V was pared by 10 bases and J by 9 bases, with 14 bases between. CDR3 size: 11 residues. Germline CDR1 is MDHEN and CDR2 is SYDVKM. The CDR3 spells CATEGERTQYF. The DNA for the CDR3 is TGTGCCACCGAGGGGGAAAGGACGCAGTATTTT.

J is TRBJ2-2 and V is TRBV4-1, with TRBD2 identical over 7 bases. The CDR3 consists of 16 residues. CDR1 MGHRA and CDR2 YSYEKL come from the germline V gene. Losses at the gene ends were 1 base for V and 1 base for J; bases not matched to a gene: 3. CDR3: CASSQGGEGNTGELFF. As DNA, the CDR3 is TGCGCCAGCAGCCAAGGCGGGGAGGGGAACACCGGGGAGCTGTTTTTT.

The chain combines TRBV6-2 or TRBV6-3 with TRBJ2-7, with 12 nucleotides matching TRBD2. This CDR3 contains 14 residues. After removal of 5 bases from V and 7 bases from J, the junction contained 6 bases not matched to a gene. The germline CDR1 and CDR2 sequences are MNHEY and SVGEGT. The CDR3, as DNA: TGTGCCAGCAGTAGACTAGCGGGAGCGGGGGAGCAGTACTTC. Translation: CASSRLAGAGEQYF.

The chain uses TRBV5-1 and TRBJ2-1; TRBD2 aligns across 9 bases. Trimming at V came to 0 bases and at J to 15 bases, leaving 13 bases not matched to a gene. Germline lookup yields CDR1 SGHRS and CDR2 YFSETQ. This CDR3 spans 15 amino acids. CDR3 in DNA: TGCGCCAGCAGCTTGGGGTCTAGCGGGAACCCCGCCCGGTTCTTC. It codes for CASSLGSSGNPARFF.

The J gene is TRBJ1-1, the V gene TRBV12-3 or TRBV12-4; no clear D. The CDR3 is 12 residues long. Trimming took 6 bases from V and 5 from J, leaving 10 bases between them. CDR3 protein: CASSRIRTEAFF. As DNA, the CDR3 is TGTGCCAGCAGCCGTATCCGGACTGAAGCTTTCTTT.

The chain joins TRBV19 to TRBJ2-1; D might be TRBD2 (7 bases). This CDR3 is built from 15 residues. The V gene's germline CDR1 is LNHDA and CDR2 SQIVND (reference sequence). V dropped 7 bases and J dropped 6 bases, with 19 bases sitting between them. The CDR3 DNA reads TGTGCCAGTACCAAAGGGGGGGGGAACTTCAATGAGCAGTTCTTC. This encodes CASTKGGGNFNEQFF. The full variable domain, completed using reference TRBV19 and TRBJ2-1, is DGGITQSPKYLFRKEGQNVTLSCEQNLNHDAMYWYRQDPGQGLRLIYYSQIVNDFQKGDIAEGYSVSREKKESFPLTVTSAQKNPTAFYLCASTKGGGNFNEQFFGPGTRLTVL.

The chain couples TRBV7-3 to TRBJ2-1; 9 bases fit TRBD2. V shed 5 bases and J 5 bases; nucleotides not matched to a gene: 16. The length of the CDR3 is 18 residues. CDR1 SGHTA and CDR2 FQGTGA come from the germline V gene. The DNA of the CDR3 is TGTGCCAGCAGCCCAAGGGGGGCTAGCGGGATTCGGGACAATGAGCAGTTCTTC. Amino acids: CASSPRGASGIRDNEQFF.